Below, one TCR beta chain is given with its context. As originally analysed: For nucleated cells, counts were estimated from reference gene primer amplification. Clones were sequenced by immunoSEQ multiplex PCR, and TCRdb holds only the in-frame ones, with some missing. V, J and clone size are those of that table, while D and trimming were read from the DNA. Of 450,000 or so clones in the sample, approximately 91% were seen once. The entry originates in a study of blood T cell repertoires in COVID-19. Study background: The United States, Italy and Spain were the sources of the acute and convalescent COVID-19 samples. PBMCs, B-cell-depleted T cells, or T cells were the source of the cDNA or gDNA that made up the material.

Seattle enrolled patients during active infection and tracked them longitudinally. This CDR3 region has 16 residues. The V segment lost 2 bases and the J segment 2 bases; nucleotides outside the gene matches: 7. CDR1 is SGHAT, CDR2 FQNNGV, per germline. The receptor was derived from a middle-aged woman with COVID-19, enrolled during active disease. The J gene is TRBJ2-7, the V gene TRBV11-2; 9 bases are a match to TRBD1. The sequencing sample was made of peripheral blood. Here the CDR3 reads CASSLLPGQGTYEQYF. The CDR3 DNA is TGTGCCAGCAGCTTACTTCCGGGACAGGGAACCTACGAGCAGTACTTC.